These 13 T cell receptor beta chains were sequenced from one sample in a study of Ad26.COV2.S vaccination and SARS-CoV-2 variants. Using immunoSEQ multiplex PCR, the repertoire was profiled, and TCRdb retains in-frame clones only, with some absent. This sample yields 360,000 or so clones, of which roughly 84% are seen a single time; around 3.7% belongs to the top ten. Treatment given: 19 received Ad26.COV2.S at low or high dose, single or two shots; 5 received placebo; per-sample allocation not given. Sampling occurred on day 63 after the first vaccine or placebo injection. The source material was peripheral blood, sampled in a trial of Ad26.COV2.S vaccine versus placebo. The receptors come from a person between 18 and 60 years old who received the Ad26.COV2.S COVID-19 vaccine or a placebo.

The gene calls are TRBV6-2 or TRBV6-3 and TRBJ2-7; D is uncertain. The CDR3 is 12 amino acids. Germline CDR1 and CDR2: MNHEY and SVGEGT. V gave up 0 bases and J gave up 7 bases, with 7 bases separating them. Here the CDR3 DNA reads TGTGCCAGCAGTTACTCGATGTCTGAGCAGTACTTC. This translates into CASSYSMSEQYF.

The V gene is TRBV30, the J gene TRBJ1-3; 8 bases are shared with TRBD1. This CDR3 region has 13 residues. Germline V lookup: CDR1 GTSNPN, CDR2 SVGIG (reference sequence). After removal of 5 bases from V and 4 bases from J, the junction contained 4 bases not matched to a gene. CDR3 coding DNA: TGTGCCTGGCCGACAGGGGTCGGAAACACCATATATTTT. It is translated as CAWPTGVGNTIYF.

This clone was recorded a few times. The V and J genes are TRBV6-5 and TRBJ1-1, with 7 bases lining up with TRBD1. CDR1 is MNHEY and CDR2 is SVGAGI in the germline V gene. V trimming: 8 bases; J trimming: 0 bases; junction bases outside the gene matches: 6. There are 14 residues in the CDR3. CDR3 coding DNA: TGTGCCAGCCGCCCCACAGGGGTGAACACTGAAGCTTTCTTT. Protein: CASRPTGVNTEAFF.

The rearrangement links TRBV6-2 or TRBV6-3 to TRBJ1-2; TRBD1 agrees at 7 bases. CDR3 size: 14 residues. Germline V lookup: CDR1 MNHEY, CDR2 SVGEGT. Trimming cost V 3 bases and J 6 bases; bases outside gene matches: 7. CDR3 DNA: TGTGCCAGCAGTTATGGAGGGGGCTACGATGGCTACACCTTC. This translates into CASSYGGGYDGYTF.

The chain has TRBV5-4 and TRBJ2-5; tentatively, D is TRBD2 (7 bases). V was shortened by 6 bases and J by 3 bases, with 12 bases between the two germline ends. Per germline, CDR1 SGHNT and CDR2 YYREEE (reference sequence). The CDR3 spans 13 residues. The DNA for the CDR3 is TGTGCCAGCACCGCGGGGGCCGAAGAGACCCAGTACTTC. This sequence encodes CASTAGAEETQYF.

V gene TRBV14 combines with J gene TRBJ2-4; tentative D call: TRBD1 (5 bases). CDR3 length: 16 residues. The V end lost 4 bases, the J end lost 2 bases, and 15 bases lay between the germline ends. Germline V gives CDR1 SGHDN, CDR2 FVKESK. The CDR3: CASSPDTRRTKNIQYF. The CDR3 DNA is TGTGCCAGCAGCCCGGACACCAGAAGGACCAAAAACATTCAGTACTTC.

This clone was counted a few times. The chain recombines TRBV19 with TRBJ1-6; D uncertain. The CDR3 totals 11 residues. Trimming stripped 11 bases from V and 9 bases from J, with 11 bases between. Germline CDR1 reads LNHDA; CDR2 reads SQIVND (reference sequence). This chain's CDR3 is CAVGTGSPLHF. The CDR3 bases are TGTGCCGTTGGTACGGGTTCACCCCTCCACTTT.

The chain links TRBV6-5 to TRBJ2-1, with 10 bases identical to TRBD2. V lost 2 bases, J lost 4 bases, and 2 bases stayed unmatched. This CDR3 region has 15 residues. The germline V gene encodes CDR1 MNHEY and CDR2 SVGAGI. The CDR3 sequence: CASSYLAGVYNEQFF. In DNA form, the CDR3 reads TGTGCCAGCAGTTACCTAGCGGGGGTGTACAATGAGCAGTTCTTC.

The chain links TRBV7-2 to TRBJ2-5; D unclear. V lost 6 bases and J 7 bases, leaving 9 bases between the germline ends. The CDR3 is 11 residues long. CDR1 is SGHTA and CDR2 is FQGNSA in the germline V gene. The CDR3 reads CASSSMGTQYF. The DNA for the CDR3 is TGTGCCAGCAGTTCCATGGGGACCCAGTACTTC. The variable domain in full, completed from reference TRBV7-2 and TRBJ2-5, reads GAGVSQSPSNKVTEKGKDVELRCDPISGHTALYWYRQSLGQGLEFLIYFQGNSAPDKSGLPSDRFSAERTGGSVSTLTIQRTQQEDSAVYLCASSSMGTQYFGPGTRLLVL.

The V and J genes are TRBV7-2 and TRBJ2-1; D is perhaps TRBD1 or TRBD2 (5 bases each). Trimming took off 1 base at V and 13 bases at J, with 11 bases between the two ends. Germline CDR1 SGHTA, CDR2 FQGNSA. There are 12 residues in the CDR3. The CDR3 DNA reads as TGTGCCAGCAGCTTAGTCGCCGGGGACCAGTTCTTC. Translation: CASSLVAGDQFF.

With respect to this clone: The same CDR3 is also encoded by other DNA sequences in this sample. The V call is TRBV9, the J call TRBJ1-1; D not resolved. Trimming pared 0 bases from V and 5 bases from J, leaving 5 bases between. Germline CDR1 SGDLS, CDR2 YYNGEE. The CDR3 sequence is 12 residues long. Here the CDR3 reads CASSVGGTEAFF. The CDR3 bases are TGTGCCAGCAGCGTAGGAGGAACTGAAGCTTTCTTT.

This chain connects TRBV30 to TRBJ1-2; the match to TRBD1 covers 7 bases. In germline, CDR1 is GTSNPN, CDR2 SVGIG (reference sequence). The V segment lost 7 bases and the J segment 0 bases; nucleotides outside the gene matches: 5. The length of the CDR3 is 13 residues. CDR3 sequence reads: CASRTGTNYGYTF. The CDR3 DNA reads TGTGCCTCCCGGACAGGAACTAACTATGGCTACACCTTC. Full variable domain (remainder filled in from reference TRBV30 and TRBJ1-2): SQTIHQWPATLVQPVGSPLSLECTVEGTSNPNLYWYRQAAGRGLQLLFYSVGIGQISSEVPQNLSASRPQDRQFILSSKKLLLSDSGFYLCASRTGTNYGYTFGSGTRLTVV.

The chain employs TRBV9 and TRBJ2-3; TRBD2 is a possible D gene (6 bases). Trimming removed 5 bases at V and 1 base at J, with 11 bases between. The CDR3 has 14 residues. The germline gives CDR1 SGDLS, CDR2 YYNGEE. As DNA, the CDR3 is TGTGCCAGCAGGGGAGGCGGGGGCACAGATACGCAGTATTTT. Its protein product is CASRGGGGTDTQYF.